What follows describes a single TCR beta chain. The record originates from a study of blood T cell repertoires in COVID-19. About the study: COVID-19 samples collected from the United States, Italy and Spain covered acute and convalescent phases. PBMCs, B-cell-depleted T cells, or T cells were the source of the cDNA or gDNA that made up the material.

The V end was cut by 0 bases, the J end by 4 bases, with 17 bases between. CDR3 length equals 17 residues. Germline V gene lookup returns CDR1 MGHRA and CDR2 YSYEKL. Study processing details: Reference gene primers were amplified, and this amplification served to estimate nucleated cell counts. The data were produced by immunoSEQ multiplex PCR, yet TCRdb's version contains in-frame clones alone and is incomplete. D and trimming come from the DNA, and the V and J calls and clone size come from that table. Altogether about 230,000 clones are present, less than 90% being singletons, with the ten largest covering approximately 2.6%.

The sequence derives from a woman between 65 and 79 years old with active or convalescent COVID-19. The chain recombines TRBV4-1 with TRBJ2-3; no clear D. Sequencing was carried out using peripheral blood. In DNA form, the CDR3 reads TGCGCCAGCAGCCAAGATCCCCGGATGGGTAGCTCAGATACGCAGTATTTT. Encoded protein: CASSQDPRMGSSDTQYF.